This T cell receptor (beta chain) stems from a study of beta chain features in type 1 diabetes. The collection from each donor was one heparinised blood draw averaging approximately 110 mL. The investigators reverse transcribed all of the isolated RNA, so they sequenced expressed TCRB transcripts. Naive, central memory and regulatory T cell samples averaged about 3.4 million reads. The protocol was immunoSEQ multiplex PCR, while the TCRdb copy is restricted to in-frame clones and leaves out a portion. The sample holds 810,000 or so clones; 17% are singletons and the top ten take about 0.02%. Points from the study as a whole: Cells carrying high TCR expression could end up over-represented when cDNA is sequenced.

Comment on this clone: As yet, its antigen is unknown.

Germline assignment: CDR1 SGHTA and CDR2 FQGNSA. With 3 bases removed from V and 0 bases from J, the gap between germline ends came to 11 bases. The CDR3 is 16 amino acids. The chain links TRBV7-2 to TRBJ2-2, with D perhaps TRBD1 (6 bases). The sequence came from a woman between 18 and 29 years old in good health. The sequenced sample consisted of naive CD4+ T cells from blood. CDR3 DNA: TGTGCCAGCAGCTTGACAGGCTCACCGAACACCGGGGAGCTGTTTTTT. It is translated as CASSLTGSPNTGELFF. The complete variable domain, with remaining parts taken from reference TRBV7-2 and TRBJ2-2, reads GAGVSQSPSNKVTEKGKDVELRCDPISGHTALYWYRQSLGQGLEFLIYFQGNSAPDKSGLPSDRFSAERTGGSVSTLTIQRTQQEDSAVYLCASSLTGSPNTGELFFGEGSRLTVL.